The source of this T cell receptor (beta chain) is a study of T-cell memory formation after mild COVID-19 (dated by TCRdb to the early 2020s). A note on the overall study: Most TCR sequence clusters were specific to one of the two donors. Longitudinal TCRalpha and TCRbeta repertoire sequencing tracked T-cell clones expanding and contracting after mild COVID-19 in a couple of donors. Two young, previously healthy adult volunteers made up the cohort, one male and one female.

Results and caveats for the whole study, not just this receptor: Whether the second-wave clones peaking on day 37 were SARS-CoV-2 specific was not confirmed. The study included only a couple of mild cases, and larger cohorts that include severe cases with pre-infection samples were judged to be necessary. Contracting CD4+ clones turned up mainly in the CM and EM memory subsets, whereas EMRA was where CD8+ clones were enriched. Clones contracting from day 15 to 85 had balanced CD4/CD8 phenotypes, while a second wave expanding from day 15 to 37 was biased towards CD4+. Some responding clones were detected in pre-infection memory, suggesting pre-existing cross-reactive memory T cells joined the SARS-CoV-2 response.

Sequencing was carried out with an Illumina NovaSeq 6000. cDNA libraries for TCRalpha and TCRbeta were prepared by 5'RACE using constant-segment primers, with sample barcodes and unique molecular identifiers added. Trizol reagent was used to extract RNA from every sample. Libraries were amplified in two PCR steps, with a second sample barcode and Illumina TruSeq adapters added in the second step. Sequencing of libraries was performed on an Illumina NovaSeq with 2 x 150 bp paired-end reads. From the authors' description of their analysis: Demultiplexing of reads and collapsing into UMI-guided consensus sequences were performed with migec v1.2.7. With mixcr v2.1.11, UMI consensuses were aligned to TRA and TRB V and J templates and assembled into clonotypes. A clonotype was counted as expanded or contracted only if both edgeR and NoisET called the change significant, with noise models trained on biological replicates. For edgeR calls, the thresholds were a false discovery rate-adjusted p below 0.01 and a log2 fold-change of 1. As an exploratory analysis of dynamics, PCA with hierarchical clustering was applied to max-normalized trajectories of the 1000 most abundant clonotypes. Each responding clone was given a CD4 or CD8 phenotype based on the CD4+ and CD8+ repertoires, which had been sequenced separately. TCRdb reran the public reads through fastp at Q25 and MiXCR, keeping productive beta chains. Identical CDR3 proteins give one entry, which carries the most common genes and DNA. For this entry, the V and J calls and clone size follow TCRdb and not the study's own pipeline. The sample contains 450,000 to 650,000 distinct CDR3 sequences, 18% of them found a single time. The ten largest account for about 12% of the sample.

As regards this clonotype: Its antigen target is currently unknown. Per-base quality was not reported, and no clone a single base away is much larger than it.

Ficoll-Paque density gradient centrifugation was used to isolate PBMCs. The V end loses 1 base and the J end loses 5 bases, and a stretch of 15 bases separates them. From the cysteine up to the phenylalanine, the CDR3 has a length of 16 residues. Only CDR3 DNA remains: 48 bases, in frame from the first base. The germline V gene gives CDR1 as SGHVS and CDR2 as FQNEAQ. This TCR came from an adult woman who had mild COVID-19 (a few samples of this study predate the infection). The sample titles of this study are shuffled in the database, so cell type and time point are left out; the donor was told from shared clones. The material sequenced was PBMCs or a T cell subset sorted from them (not recorded which). Recombination linked TRBV7-8 to TRBJ2-1; a tentative D call is TRBD2 (6 bases match). The DNA sequence follows: TGTGCCAGCAGCTTAGTCGCGGGACGGCGACACAATGAGCAGTTCTTC. Translated, it gives CASSLVAGRRHNEQFF.